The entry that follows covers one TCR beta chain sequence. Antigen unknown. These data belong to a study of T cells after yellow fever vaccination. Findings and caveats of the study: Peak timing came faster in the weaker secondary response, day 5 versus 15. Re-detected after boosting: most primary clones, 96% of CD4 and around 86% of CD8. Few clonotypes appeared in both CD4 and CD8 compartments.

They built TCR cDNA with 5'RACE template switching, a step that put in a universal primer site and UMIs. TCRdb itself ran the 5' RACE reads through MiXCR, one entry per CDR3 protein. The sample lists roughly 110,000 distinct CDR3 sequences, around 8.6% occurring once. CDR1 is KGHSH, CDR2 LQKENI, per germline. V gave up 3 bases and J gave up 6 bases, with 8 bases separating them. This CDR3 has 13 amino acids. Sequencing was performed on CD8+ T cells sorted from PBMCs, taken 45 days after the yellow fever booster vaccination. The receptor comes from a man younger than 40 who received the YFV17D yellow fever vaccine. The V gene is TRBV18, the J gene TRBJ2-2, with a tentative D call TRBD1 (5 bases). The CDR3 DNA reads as TGTGCCAGCTCACCTTCAGGGCCCGGGGAGCTGTTTTTT. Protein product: CASSPSGPGELFF. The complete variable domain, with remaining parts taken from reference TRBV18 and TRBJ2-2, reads NAGVMQNPRHLVRRRGQEARLRCSPMKGHSHVYWYRQLPEEGLKFMVYLQKENIIDESGMPKERFSAEFPKEGPSILRIQQVVRGDSAAYFCASSPSGPGELFFGEGSRLTVL.